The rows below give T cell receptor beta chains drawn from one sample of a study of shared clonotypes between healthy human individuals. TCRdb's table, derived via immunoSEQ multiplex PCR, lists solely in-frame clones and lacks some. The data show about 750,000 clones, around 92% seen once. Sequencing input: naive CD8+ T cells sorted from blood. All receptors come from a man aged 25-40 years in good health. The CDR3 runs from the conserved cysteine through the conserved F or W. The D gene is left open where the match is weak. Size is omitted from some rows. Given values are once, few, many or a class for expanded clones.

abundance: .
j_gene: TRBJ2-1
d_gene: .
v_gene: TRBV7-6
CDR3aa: CASSLASVREQFF
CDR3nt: TGTGCCAGCAGCTTAGCATCGGTTCGTGAGCAGTTCTTC

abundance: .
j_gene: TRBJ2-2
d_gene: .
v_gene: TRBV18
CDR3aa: CASSQYAAGDGPGELFF
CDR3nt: TGTGCCAGCTCACAATATGCGGCAGGGGACGGCCCCGGGGAGCTGTTTTTT

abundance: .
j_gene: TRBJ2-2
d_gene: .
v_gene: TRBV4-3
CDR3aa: CASSQDRGPRELFF
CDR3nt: TGCGCCAGCAGCCAAGACAGAGGACCGCGGGAGCTGTTTTTT

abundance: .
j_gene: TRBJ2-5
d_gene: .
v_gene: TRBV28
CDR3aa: CASSLLGQETQYF
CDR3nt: TGTGCCAGCAGTTTATTGGGTCAAGAGACCCAGTACTTC

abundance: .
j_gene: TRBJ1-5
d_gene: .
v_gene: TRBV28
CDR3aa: CASSLFGTSAQPQHF
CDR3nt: TGTGCCAGCAGTTTATTCGGGACCTCGGCCCAGCCCCAGCATTTT

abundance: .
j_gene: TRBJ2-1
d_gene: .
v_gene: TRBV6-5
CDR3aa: CASSYSPSSYNEQFF
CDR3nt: TGTGCCAGCAGTTACTCCCCGAGCTCCTACAATGAGCAGTTCTTC

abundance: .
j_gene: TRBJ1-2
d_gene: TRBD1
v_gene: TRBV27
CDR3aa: CASSPRQGDKGGYTF
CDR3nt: TGTGCCAGCAGCCCCCGACAGGGGGACAAAGGTGGCTACACCTTC

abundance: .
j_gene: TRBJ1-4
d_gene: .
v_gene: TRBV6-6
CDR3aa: CASSSGPVYEKLFF
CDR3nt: TGTGCCAGCAGTTCCGGGCCGGTCTATGAAAAACTGTTTTTT

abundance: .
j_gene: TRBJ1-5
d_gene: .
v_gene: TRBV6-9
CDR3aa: CASSYRTTVSNQPQHF
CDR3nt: TGTGCCAGCAGTTACCGTACCACAGTTAGCAATCAGCCCCAGCATTTT

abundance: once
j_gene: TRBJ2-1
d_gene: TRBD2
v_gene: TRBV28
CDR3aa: CASGLAGGYNEQFF
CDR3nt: TGTGCCAGCGGACTAGCGGGAGGCTACAATGAGCAGTTCTTC

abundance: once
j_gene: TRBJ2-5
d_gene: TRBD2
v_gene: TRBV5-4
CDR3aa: CASSSALREGRETQYF
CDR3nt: TGTGCCAGCAGCTCAGCGTTGCGGGAGGGCAGGGAGACCCAGTACTTC

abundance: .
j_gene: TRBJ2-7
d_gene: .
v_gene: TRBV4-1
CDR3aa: CASSQQRSYEQYF
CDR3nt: TGCGCCAGCAGCCAACAGCGGTCCTACGAGCAGTACTTC

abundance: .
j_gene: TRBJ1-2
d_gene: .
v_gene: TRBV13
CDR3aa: CASSRPPTANYGYTF
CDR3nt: TGTGCCAGCAGCAGGCCCCCGACAGCTAACTATGGCTACACCTTC

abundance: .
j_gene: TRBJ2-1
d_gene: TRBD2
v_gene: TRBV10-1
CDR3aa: CASSGFTGTSGSPGLYNEQFF
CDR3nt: TGCGCCAGCAGTGGTTTCACCGGGACTAGCGGGAGTCCTGGGTTGTACAATGAGCAGTTCTTC

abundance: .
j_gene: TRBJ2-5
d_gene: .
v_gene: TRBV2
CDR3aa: CASSEVTTGRETQYF
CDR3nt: TGTGCCAGCAGTGAAGTCACGACAGGGAGGGAGACCCAGTACTTC

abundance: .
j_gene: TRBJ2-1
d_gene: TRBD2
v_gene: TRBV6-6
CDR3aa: CASSYGGTSGRNEQFF
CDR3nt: TGTGCCAGCAGTTACGGCGGGACTAGCGGGAGGAATGAGCAGTTCTTC

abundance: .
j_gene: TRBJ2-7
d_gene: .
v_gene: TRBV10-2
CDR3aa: CASSEGTYYEQYF
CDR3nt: TGCGCCAGCAGTGAGGGGACTTACTACGAGCAGTACTTC

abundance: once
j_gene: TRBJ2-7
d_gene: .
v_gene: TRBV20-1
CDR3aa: CSTYSYEQYF
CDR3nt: TGCAGTACCTATAGTTACGAGCAGTACTTC

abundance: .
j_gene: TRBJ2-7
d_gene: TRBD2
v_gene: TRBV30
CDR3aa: CAGNIAGGPYEQYF
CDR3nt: TGTGCCGGAAATATAGCGGGAGGGCCCTACGAGCAGTACTTC

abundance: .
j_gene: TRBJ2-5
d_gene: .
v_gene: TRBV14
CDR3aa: CASSPWPSGQETQYF
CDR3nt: TGTGCCAGCAGCCCCTGGCCTTCAGGCCAAGAGACCCAGTACTTC

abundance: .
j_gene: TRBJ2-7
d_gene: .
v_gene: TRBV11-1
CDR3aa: CASSLRAWTYEQYF
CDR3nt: TGTGCCAGCAGCTTAAGGGCGTGGACCTACGAGCAGTACTTC

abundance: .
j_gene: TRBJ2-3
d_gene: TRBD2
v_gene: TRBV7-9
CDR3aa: CASSLERSGTTQYF
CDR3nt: TGTGCCAGCAGCTTAGAACGTAGCGGGACTACGCAGTATTTT

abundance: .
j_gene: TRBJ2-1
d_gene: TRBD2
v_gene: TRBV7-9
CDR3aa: CASSGQQREGLVVEDEQFF
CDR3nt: TGTGCCAGCAGCGGCCAACAGCGGGAGGGCCTCGTTGTGGAAGATGAGCAGTTCTTC

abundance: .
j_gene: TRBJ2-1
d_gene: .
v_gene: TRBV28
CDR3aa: CASSLGAGLYNEQFF
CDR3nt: TGTGCCAGCAGTTTAGGGGCAGGGCTCTACAATGAGCAGTTCTTC

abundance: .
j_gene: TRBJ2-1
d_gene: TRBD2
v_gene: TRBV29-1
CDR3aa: CSVEGLAGGLTAYNEQFF
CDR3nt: TGCAGCGTTGAGGGGCTAGCGGGAGGACTCACCGCCTACAATGAGCAGTTCTTC

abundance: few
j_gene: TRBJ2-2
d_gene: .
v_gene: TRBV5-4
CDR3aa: CASSLDLGPTGELFF
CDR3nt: TGTGCCAGCAGCTTGGATTTGGGGCCCACCGGGGAGCTGTTTTTT

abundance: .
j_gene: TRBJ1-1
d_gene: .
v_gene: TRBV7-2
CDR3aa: CASSYGTANTEAFF
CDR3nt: TGTGCCAGCAGCTACGGGACCGCTAACACTGAAGCTTTCTTT

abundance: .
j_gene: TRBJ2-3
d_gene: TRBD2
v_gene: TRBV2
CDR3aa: CASSESTSGGHHTQYF
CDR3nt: TGTGCCAGCAGTGAATCGACTAGCGGGGGCCACCATACGCAGTATTTT

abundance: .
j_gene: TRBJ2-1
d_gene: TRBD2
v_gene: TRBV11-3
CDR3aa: CASSPGRSSYNEQFF
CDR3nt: TGTGCCAGCAGCCCCGGGAGGAGCTCCTACAATGAGCAGTTCTTC

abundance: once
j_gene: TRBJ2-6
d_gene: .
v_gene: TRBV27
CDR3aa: CASSPPSSSGANVLTF
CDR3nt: TGTGCCAGCAGCCCGCCCAGCAGCTCTGGGGCCAACGTCCTGACTTTC

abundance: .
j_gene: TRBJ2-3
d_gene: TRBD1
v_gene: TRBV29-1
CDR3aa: CSVDGTGSSTDTQYF
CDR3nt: TGCAGCGTTGACGGGACAGGGTCTAGCACAGATACGCAGTATTTT